These 5 T cell receptor beta chains originate from one sample sequenced in a study of cytomegalovirus exposure and HLA in healthy donors (TCRdb year 2017). The receptor library was made with the immunoSEQ multiplex PCR assay. For the multiplex PCR, a mixture combining 60 forward primers for TCR Vbeta segments and 13 reverse primers for TCR Jbeta segments was used. What TCRdb holds here is the immuneACCESS table cut down to in-frame rearrangements. Part of the clones is not present; checked against another copy, under half of the missing clones reflect an unresolved V gene, and the others are unexplained. The sample table contains around 100,000 clones; only one count was recorded for roughly 70% of them. 8.5% to 9.5% of the sample rests with the top ten. The sequenced material came from PBMCs. The receptor source for this set is a man aged 25-45 years in good health and CMV-seropositive.

V and J are TRBV13 and TRBJ2-1; TRBD2 agrees at 8 bases. Per the germline V gene, CDR1 is PRHDT and CDR2 is FYEKMQ (reference sequence). The CDR3 sequence is 15 residues long. V gave up 10 bases and J gave up 5 bases; unmatched junction bases: 13. CDR3 in DNA: TGTGCCACCACGGGGGGGGCCCGGTTTGACAATGAGCAGTTCTTC. It yields the protein CATTGGARFDNEQFF.

CDR3 nucleotides: TGTGCCAGCAGCCGACTTCAGGGGGCGAGCGGTGGCTACACCTTC. It yields the protein CASSRLQGASGGYTF. The chain combines TRBV6-5 with TRBJ1-2; TRBD1 matches 8 bases. Germline V gene data show CDR1 as MNHEY and CDR2 as SVGAGI. V was pared by 6 bases and J by 7 bases, with 13 bases of the junction left unmatched. This CDR3 contains 15 residues.

The CDR3 sequence is CASSQGHYGYTF. The CDR3 nucleotides read TGTGCCAGCTCCCAGGGGCACTATGGCTACACCTTC. The chain carries TRBV6-5 and TRBJ1-2; D is perhaps TRBD1 (6 bases). CDR3 length equals 12 residues. Per germline, CDR1 MNHEY and CDR2 SVGAGI. V lost 8 bases to trimming and J lost 3 bases, with 10 bases between them.

The DNA of the CDR3 is TGTGCCAGCAGCTTAGATTTCAGGGCCTACGAGCAGTACGTC. This sequence encodes CASSLDFRAYEQYV. The gene calls are TRBV7-2 and TRBJ2-7, with D possibly matching TRBD1 (5 bases). V was shortened by 1 base and J by 2 bases, with 9 bases between the two germline ends. The CDR3 covers 14 residues. Looked up from germline, CDR1 is SGHTA and CDR2 is FQGNSA.

This clone was seen a handful of times. V gene TRBV14 combines with J gene TRBJ2-1; tentatively, D is TRBD1 (6 bases). This CDR3 comprises 13 residues. Germline V lookup: CDR1 SGHDN, CDR2 FVKESK. V lost 4 bases and J lost 14, with 18 bases in between. Written as DNA, the CDR3 is TGTGCCAGCAGCCCACGGGCCCAGGGGACGGAGTTCTTC. It translates to CASSPRAQGTEFF.